This TCR beta chain was profiled in a study of T cells in Graves' hyperthyroidism and ophthalmopathy. The wider study: Before any treatment, at initial diagnosis, peripheral blood was collected.

Study findings and constraints: A 13 V-J model separated ophthalmopathy from stable hyperthyroidism. Blood also contained most expanded thyroid clonotypes above 0.001.

The sample holds many counts of this clonotype. Its cognate antigen is unknown. CDR1 and CDR2 (germline): MDHEN, SYDVKM. This CDR3 has 12 residues. V lost 8 bases and J lost 7, with 11 bases in between. Patients having uncontrolled infection, another autoimmune disease, pregnancy or lactation were not included. Amplified regions were TCR beta CDR3 sequences from RNA transcripts. The HTBI set primed first-round TCR CDR3 RT-PCR. TCRdb fed the multiplex PCR reads into MiXCR, producing one record per CDR3 protein. Of under 550,000 distinct CDR3 sequences in the sample, approximately 13% are singletons; the top ten hold more than 4.5%.

The sequence was collected from a woman aged 18-29 years with Graves' hyperthyroidism. Sequencing used blood. J is TRBJ2-2 and V is TRBV28; no clear D gene. This CDR3 is CASGKWRGELFF. CDR3 DNA sequence: TGTGCCAGCGGGAAGTGGCGCGGGGAGCTGTTTTTT.